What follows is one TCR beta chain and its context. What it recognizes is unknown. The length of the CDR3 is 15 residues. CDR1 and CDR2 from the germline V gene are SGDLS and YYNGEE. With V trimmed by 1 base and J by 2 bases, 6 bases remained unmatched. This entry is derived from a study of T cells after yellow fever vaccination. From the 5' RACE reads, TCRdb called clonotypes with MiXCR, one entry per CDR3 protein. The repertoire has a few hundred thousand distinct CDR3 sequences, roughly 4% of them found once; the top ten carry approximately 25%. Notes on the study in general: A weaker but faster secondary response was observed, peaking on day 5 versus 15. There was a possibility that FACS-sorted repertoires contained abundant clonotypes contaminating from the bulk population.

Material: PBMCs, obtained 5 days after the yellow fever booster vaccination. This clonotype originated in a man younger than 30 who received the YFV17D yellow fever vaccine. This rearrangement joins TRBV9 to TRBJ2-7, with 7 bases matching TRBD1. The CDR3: CASSVRQGPPYEQYF. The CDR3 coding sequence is TGTGCCAGCAGCGTAAGACAGGGTCCTCCCTACGAGCAGTACTTC.